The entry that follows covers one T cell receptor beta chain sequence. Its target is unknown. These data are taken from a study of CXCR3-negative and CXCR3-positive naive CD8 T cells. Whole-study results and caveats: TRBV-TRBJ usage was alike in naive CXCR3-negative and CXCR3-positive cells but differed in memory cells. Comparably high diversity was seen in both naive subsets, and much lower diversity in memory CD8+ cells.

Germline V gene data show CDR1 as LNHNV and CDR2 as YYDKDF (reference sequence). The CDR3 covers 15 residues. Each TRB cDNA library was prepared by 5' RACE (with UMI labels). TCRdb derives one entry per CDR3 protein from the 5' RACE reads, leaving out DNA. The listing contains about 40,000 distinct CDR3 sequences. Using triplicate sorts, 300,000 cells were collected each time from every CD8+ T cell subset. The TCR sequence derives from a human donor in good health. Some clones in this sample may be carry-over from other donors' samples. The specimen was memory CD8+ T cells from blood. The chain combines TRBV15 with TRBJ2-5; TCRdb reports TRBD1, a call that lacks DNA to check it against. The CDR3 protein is CATSRDGTLWETQYF. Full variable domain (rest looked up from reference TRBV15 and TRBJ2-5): DAMVIQNPRYQVTQFGKPVTLSCSQTLNHNVMYWYQQKSSQAPKLLFHYYDKDFNNEADTPDNFQSRRPNTSFCFLDIRSPGLGDTAMYLCATSRDGTLWETQYFGPGTRLLVL.